Sequencing of this T cell receptor beta chain was carried out in a study of T-cell reconstitution after alpha-beta-depleted transplantation in children. The study's findings and limits: Expanded clones from the graft, numbering several hundred, reportedly supplied alpha-beta T cells about two months after transplant.

Unique molecular identifiers were used in preparing the TCRbeta library. One entry per CDR3 protein results from TCRdb running MiXCR on the PCR reads. The top ten hold about 2.8% of the sample, which has about 240,000 distinct CDR3 sequences, about 25% seen once. Germline CDR1 is DFQATT and CDR2 is SNEGSKA (reference sequence). This CDR3 is built from 14 residues. J was trimmed by 5 bases and V by 4 bases; bases with no gene match: 3. This clonotype was seen a single time. The target antigen is unknown. J is TRBJ2-3 and V is TRBV20-1; 13 bases are shared with TRBD2. Source: PBMCs, taken before TCRalphabeta/CD19-depleted stem cell transplant. The source is a girl aged 2 to 9 with Fanconi anemia, due to receive a stem cell transplant. The CDR3 loop is CSAIGLAGEDTQYF. The DNA for the CDR3 is TGCAGTGCTATCGGACTAGCGGGAGAAGATACGCAGTATTTT.